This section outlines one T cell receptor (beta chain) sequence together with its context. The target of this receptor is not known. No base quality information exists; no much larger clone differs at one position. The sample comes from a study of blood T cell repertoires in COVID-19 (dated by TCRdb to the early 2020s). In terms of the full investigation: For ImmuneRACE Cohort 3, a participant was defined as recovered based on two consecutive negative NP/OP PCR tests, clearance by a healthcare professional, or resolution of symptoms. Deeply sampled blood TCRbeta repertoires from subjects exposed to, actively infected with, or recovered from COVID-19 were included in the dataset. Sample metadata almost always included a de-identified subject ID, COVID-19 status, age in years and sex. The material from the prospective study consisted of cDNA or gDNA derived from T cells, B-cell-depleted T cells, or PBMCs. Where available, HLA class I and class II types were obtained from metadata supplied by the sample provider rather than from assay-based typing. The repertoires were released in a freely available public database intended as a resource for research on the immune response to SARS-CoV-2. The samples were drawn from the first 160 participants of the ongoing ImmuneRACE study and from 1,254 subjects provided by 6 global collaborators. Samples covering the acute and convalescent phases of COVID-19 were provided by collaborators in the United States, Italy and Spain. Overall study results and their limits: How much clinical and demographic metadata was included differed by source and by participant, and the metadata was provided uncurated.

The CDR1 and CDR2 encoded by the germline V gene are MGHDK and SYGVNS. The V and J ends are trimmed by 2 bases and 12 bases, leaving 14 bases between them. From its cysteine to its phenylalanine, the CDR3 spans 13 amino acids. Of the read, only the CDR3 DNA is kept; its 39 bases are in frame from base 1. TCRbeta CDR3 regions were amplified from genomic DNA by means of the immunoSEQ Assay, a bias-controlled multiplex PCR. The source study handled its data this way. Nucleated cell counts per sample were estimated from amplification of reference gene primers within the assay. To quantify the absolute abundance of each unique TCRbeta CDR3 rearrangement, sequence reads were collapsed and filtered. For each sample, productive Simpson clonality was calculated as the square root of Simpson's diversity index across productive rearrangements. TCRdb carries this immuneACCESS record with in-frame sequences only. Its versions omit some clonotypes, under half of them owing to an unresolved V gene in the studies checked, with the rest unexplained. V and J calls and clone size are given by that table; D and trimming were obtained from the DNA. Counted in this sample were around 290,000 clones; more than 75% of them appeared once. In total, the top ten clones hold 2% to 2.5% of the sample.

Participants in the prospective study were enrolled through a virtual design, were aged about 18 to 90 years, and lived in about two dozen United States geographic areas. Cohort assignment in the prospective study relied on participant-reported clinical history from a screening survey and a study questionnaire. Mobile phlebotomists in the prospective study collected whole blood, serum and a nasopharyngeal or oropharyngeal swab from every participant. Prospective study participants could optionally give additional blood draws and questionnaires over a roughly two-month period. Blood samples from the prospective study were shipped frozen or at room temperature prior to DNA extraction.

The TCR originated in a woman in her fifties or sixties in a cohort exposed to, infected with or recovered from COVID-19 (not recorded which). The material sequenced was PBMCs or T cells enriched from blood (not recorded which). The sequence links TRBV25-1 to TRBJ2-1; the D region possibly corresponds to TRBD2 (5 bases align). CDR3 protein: CASSEGPVSGQFF. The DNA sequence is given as TGTGCCAGCAGTGAAGGGCCCGTGAGCGGGCAGTTCTTC.